The 8 T cell receptor beta chains below come from one sample, sequenced in a study of T-cell memory formation after mild COVID-19. One entry per CDR3 protein, called by TCRdb with MiXCR from the 5' RACE reads. The sample has 350,000 to 500,000 distinct CDR3 sequences, around 17% seen once. Sequenced sample: PBMCs or a T cell subset sorted from them (not recorded which). All receptors come from a man younger than 30 who had mild COVID-19 (a few samples of this study predate the infection). Cell type and time point are not known.

The rearrangement uses TRBV7-9 and TRBJ2-7; 9 nucleotides agree with TRBD2. CDR3 size: 14 residues. In germline, CDR1 is SEHNR, CDR2 FQNEAQ (reference sequence). With V trimmed by 3 bases and J by 2 bases, 2 bases remained unmatched. The CDR3 bases are TGTGCCAGCAGCTTGGGCGGGAGGGCCTACGAGCAGTACTTC. Amino acids: CASSLGGRAYEQYF.

This CDR3 reads CASSFHDMENSPLHF. DNA of the CDR3: TGTGCCAGCAGCTTCCATGACATGGAGAATTCACCCCTCCACTTT. The chain recombines TRBV7-9 with TRBJ1-6; D is undetermined. V was trimmed by 3 bases and J by 7 bases, leaving 13 bases between them. Looked up from germline, CDR1 is SEHNR and CDR2 is FQNEAQ (reference sequence). CDR3 length equals 15 residues.

This clonotype has at least ten counts. The chain carries TRBV10-3 and TRBJ2-1; TRBD1 agrees at 8 bases. With 4 bases clipped from V and 8 bases from J, the junction kept 4 bases outside the gene matches. The germline gives CDR1 ENHRY, CDR2 SYGVKD. This CDR3 spans 13 amino acids. Here the CDR3 DNA reads TGTGCCATCAGTGCACAGGGGGATGATGAGCAGTTCTTC. It codes for CAISAQGDDEQFF.

This clonotype was seen more than once but under ten times. This chain links TRBV7-9 with TRBJ2-7, with TRBD1 identical over 9 bases. CDR1 and CDR2 (germline): SEHNR, FQNEAQ (reference sequence). Losses at the gene ends were 4 bases for V and 3 bases for J; bases not matched to a gene: 4. The CDR3 is 14 amino acids. CDR3 residues: CASSSRQGVYEQYF. The DNA for the CDR3 is TGTGCCAGCAGCTCCCGACAGGGGGTCTACGAGCAGTACTTC. Supplemented by reference TRBV7-9 and TRBJ2-7, the full variable domain reads DTGVSQNPRHKITKRGQNVTFRCDPISEHNRLYWYRQTLGQGPEFLTYFQNEAQLEKSRLLSDRFSAERPKGSFSTLEIQRTEQGDSAMYLCASSSRQGVYEQYFGPGTRLTVT.

This clonotype was observed at least ten times. The chain recombines TRBV5-1 with TRBJ2-5; D not certain. V was cut by 0 bases and J by 5 bases, with 5 bases left in between. Germline V gene sequence: CDR1 SGHRS, CDR2 YFSETQ. The CDR3 consists of 12 residues. This CDR3 reads CASSLATETQYF. CDR3 DNA sequence: TGCGCCAGCAGCTTGGCAACGGAGACCCAGTACTTC. Full variable domain (missing parts from reference TRBV5-1 and TRBJ2-5): KAGVTQTPRYLIKTRGQQVTLSCSPISGHRSVSWYQQTPGQGLQFLFEYFSETQRNKGNFPGRFSGRQFSNSRSEMNVSTLELGDSALYLCASSLATETQYFGPGTRLLVL.

The V call is TRBV15, the J call TRBJ2-5, with D unclear. The germline CDR1 and CDR2 sequences are LNHNV and YYDKDF (reference sequence). V gave up 1 base and J gave up 3 bases, with 9 bases separating them. This CDR3 spans 14 amino acids. The CDR3 here is CATSRGLAEETQYF. CDR3 bases: TGTGCCACCAGCAGAGGCCTGGCGGAAGAGACCCAGTACTTC. The whole variable domain, remainder taken from reference TRBV15 and TRBJ2-5, is DAMVIQNPRYQVTQFGKPVTLSCSQTLNHNVMYWYQQKSSQAPKLLFHYYDKDFNNEADTPDNFQSRRPNTSFCFLDIRSPGLGDTAMYLCATSRGLAEETQYFGPGTRLLVL.

The CDR3 spells CASSLSPRANVLTF. The CDR3, as DNA: TGTGCCAGCAGCTTATCCCCTCGGGCCAACGTCCTGACTTTC. V is TRBV7-2 and J is TRBJ2-6; D uncertain. The CDR3 length is 14 residues. Per germline, CDR1 SGHTA and CDR2 FQGNSA. V gave up 2 bases and J gave up 5 bases, with 7 bases separating them.

The chain has TRBV7-9 and TRBJ2-7; D tentatively fits TRBD1 or TRBD2 (6 bases each). The germline V and J ends were trimmed by 7 bases and 0 bases, with 16 bases remaining between them. This CDR3 spans 15 amino acids. Per germline, CDR1 SEHNR and CDR2 FQNEAQ (reference sequence). This chain's CDR3 is CASTAQGGSSYEQYF. The DNA for the CDR3 is TGTGCCAGCACCGCACAAGGGGGGAGCTCCTACGAGCAGTACTTC.